This entry is about one T cell receptor beta chain. These data belong to a study of control samples from healthy donors and cancer patients. V lost 6 bases and J lost 2, with 16 bases in between. This CDR3 has 14 residues. Germline CDR1 and CDR2: SQVTM and ANQGSEA. Only in-frame clones appear in the TCRdb table, and some are missing; sequencing was by immunoSEQ multiplex PCR. The sample holds roughly 200,000 clones. This receptor was identified in a woman aged 25 to 39 in good health. Sequenced: blood. The rearrangement uses TRBV29-1 and TRBJ2-5; TRBD2 is a possible D gene (6 bases). The CDR3 nucleotides read TGCAGCGTCGAAACGGCGGGGTGGCAAGAGACCCAGTACTTC. Translating gives CSVETAGWQETQYF.